Listed here are 6 T cell receptor beta chains from one sample, sequenced in a study of blood T cell repertoires in COVID-19. Using immunoSEQ multiplex PCR, the repertoire was profiled, and TCRdb retains in-frame clones only, with some absent. The data show roughly 80,000 clones, with around 88% seen just once and approximately 6.7% held by the top ten. Sequencing was done on a sample of peripheral blood. Receptors originate from a woman older than 75 with acute or convalescent COVID-19.

A few counts support this clone. J is TRBJ1-2 and V is TRBV27; possible D gene TRBD1, 6 bases. Trimming shortened V by 7 bases and J by 7 bases, and 13 bases separated the two germline ends. CDR3 size: 12 residues. Germline lookup yields CDR1 MNHEY and CDR2 SMNVEV (reference sequence). Written as DNA, the CDR3 is TGTGCCAGCAAACAGGGTGGACGTGGCTACACCTTC. Translated: CASKQGGRGYTF.

This chain joins TRBV5-6 and TRBJ1-2; D gene ambiguous. CDR1 is SGHDT and CDR2 is YYEEEE in the germline V gene. V lost 4 bases and J lost 0, with 13 bases in between. CDR3 length: 15 residues. CDR3 loop: CASSPTPGTNYGYTF. CDR3 nucleotide sequence: TGTGCCAGCAGCCCAACCCCGGGAACTAACTATGGCTACACCTTC.

The J gene is TRBJ1-2, the V gene TRBV5-8, with D perhaps matching TRBD1 (6 bases). CDR1 is SGHTS, CDR2 YDEGEE, per germline. The CDR3 is made up of 13 amino acids. Trimming left V 4 bases short and J 7 bases short, with 14 bases between. CDR3 in amino acids: CASSITGSSGYTF. In nucleotides, the CDR3 is TGTGCCAGCAGCATCACAGGGTCCAGTGGCTACACCTTC.

This chain links TRBV6-5 with TRBJ2-7, with D unclear. The V end was cut by 7 bases, the J end by 5 bases, with 9 bases between. The CDR3 is 11 residues long. From germline, CDR1 is MNHEY and CDR2 SVGAGI. CDR3 DNA sequence: TGTGCCAGCACCGAGGAAGACGAGCAGTACTTC. Translating it yields CASTEEDEQYF.

The CDR3 DNA is TGCAGTGCTAGTGGAGCAACTAATGAAAAACTGTTTTTT. As protein: CSASGATNEKLFF. The chain combines TRBV20-1 with TRBJ1-4; D uncertain. The CDR3 covers 13 residues. V was clipped by 3 bases and J by 0 bases, with 5 bases between them. CDR1 is DFQATT and CDR2 is SNEGSKA in the germline V gene (reference sequence).

This chain uses TRBV7-3 with TRBJ2-3; D is unclear. V dropped 2 bases and J dropped 7 bases, with 7 bases sitting between them. The CDR3 sequence is 12 residues long. CDR1 and CDR2 from the germline V gene are SGHTA and FQGTGA. CDR3 nucleotides: TGTGCCAGCAGCTTAGAGTCACATACGCAGTATTTT. Residues: CASSLESHTQYF. Together with reference TRBV7-3 and TRBJ2-3, the CDR3 gives the full variable domain: GAGVSQTPSNKVTEKGKYVELRCDPISGHTALYWYRQSLGQGPEFLIYFQGTGAADDSGLPNDRFFAVRPEGSVSTLKIQRTERGDSAVYLCASSLESHTQYFGPGTRLTVL.